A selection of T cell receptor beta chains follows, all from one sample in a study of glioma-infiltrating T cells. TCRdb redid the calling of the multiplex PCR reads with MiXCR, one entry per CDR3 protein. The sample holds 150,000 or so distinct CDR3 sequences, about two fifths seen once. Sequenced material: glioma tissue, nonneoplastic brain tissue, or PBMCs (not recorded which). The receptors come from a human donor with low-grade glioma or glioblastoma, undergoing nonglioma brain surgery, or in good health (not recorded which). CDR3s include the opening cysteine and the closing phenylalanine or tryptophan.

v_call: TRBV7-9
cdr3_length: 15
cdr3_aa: CASSPLAGGVKTQYF

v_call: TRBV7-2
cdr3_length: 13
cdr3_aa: CASSFGSDYGYTF

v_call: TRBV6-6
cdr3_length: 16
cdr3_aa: CASSPRATSYNSPLHF

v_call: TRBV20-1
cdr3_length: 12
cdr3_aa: CSAGLSFYEQYF

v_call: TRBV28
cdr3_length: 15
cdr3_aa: CASSLTGVVTGELFF

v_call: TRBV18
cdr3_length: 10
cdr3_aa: CASYQKTQYF

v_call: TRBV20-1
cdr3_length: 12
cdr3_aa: CSANTDTGELFF

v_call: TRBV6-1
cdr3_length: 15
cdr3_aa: CASSSWGTTNEKLFF

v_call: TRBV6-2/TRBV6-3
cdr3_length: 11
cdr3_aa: CASRGGETQYF

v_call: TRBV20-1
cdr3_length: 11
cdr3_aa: CSASNRNEQFF

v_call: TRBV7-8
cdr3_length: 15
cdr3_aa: CASSLALGGPYEQYF

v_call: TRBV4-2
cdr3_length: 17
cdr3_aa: CASSPDPQVGMRSPLHF